The entry that follows covers one T cell receptor beta chain sequence. The antigen is unknown. The data were obtained in a study of cytomegalovirus exposure and HLA in healthy donors. Overall study: A subsequent analysis reported that the 100 to 150 validation repertoires were produced on the same platform that had also been used for the 550 to 750 first-cohort repertoires. Study-level findings and limits: Confirmation in vitro established that a few CMV-associated chains were specific for CMV antigens. High specificity and sensitivity for cytomegalovirus status were reported for the classifier. Subsequent analysis found a tendency for first-cohort TCR clusters to co-occur within the 120 or so validation repertoires.

V lost 5 bases and J lost 4; bases outside the gene matches: 7. Looked up from germline, CDR1 is MGHRA and CDR2 is YSYEKL. The CDR3 has 15 residues. Sequenced by immunoSEQ multiplex PCR; TCRdb stores in-frame clones only, minus some. The sample yields about 180,000 clones, about 85% seen once. The sequencing sample was made of PBMCs. The sequence was obtained from a man aged 18 to 30 in good health and CMV-seropositive. V gene TRBV4-1 combines with J gene TRBJ2-7; 11 bases match TRBD2. CDR3 sequence reads: CASSSRLAGQYEQYF. CDR3 DNA: TGCGCCAGCAGCTCCCGACTAGCGGGACAATACGAGCAGTACTTC.